The 9 T cell receptor beta chains below were found in one sample sequenced in a study of shared clonotypes between healthy human individuals (dated by TCRdb to 2018 to 2020). The library was produced with the immunoSEQ multiplex PCR assay. TCRdb obtained this table from immuneACCESS and retained in-frame rearrangements with V and J assigned. These tables miss some clones; where compared with another copy, unresolved V genes account for less than half of the shortfall, and the remainder is unexplained. A total of about 79,000 clones appear in this sample, 60% to 80% of them only once. Clones ranked in the top ten supply over 50% of the sample. Sequencing was performed on memory CD8+ T cells sorted from blood. The label giving this sample's cell subset or site can be read as: CD45RO+ cells pooled with CCR7-negative TemRA cells. The receptors were gathered from a man aged 25 to 40 in good health.

In this sample, this clone turned up once. The V gene is TRBV7-2, the J gene TRBJ2-7, with 9 nucleotides matching TRBD1. The V gene's germline CDR1 is SGHTA and CDR2 FQGNSA. The V segment lost 1 base and the J segment 4 bases; nucleotides outside the gene matches: 8. The CDR3 has 16 residues. The CDR3 DNA sequence: TGTGCCAGCAGCTTAGTAGGGACAGGGAAACTGTACGAGCAGTACTTC. Amino acid sequence: CASSLVGTGKLYEQYF.

This chain connects TRBV7-2 to TRBJ1-5; TRBD1 aligns across 10 bases. Per the germline V gene, CDR1 is SGHTA and CDR2 is FQGNSA. With 5 bases clipped from V and 2 bases from J, the junction kept 9 bases outside the gene matches. There are 17 residues in the CDR3. CDR3 protein: CASSHDRGRAGNQPQHF. The CDR3 DNA follows: TGTGCCAGCAGCCACGACAGGGGGCGGGCTGGCAATCAGCCCCAGCATTTT.

This chain connects TRBV7-9 to TRBJ2-1; 10 bases match TRBD2. The CDR3 has 15 amino acids. V lost 1 base and J lost 6; bases outside the gene matches: 3. The germline gives CDR1 SEHNR, CDR2 FQNEAQ (reference sequence). In nucleotides, the CDR3 is TGTGCCAGCAGCTTAGATTCTAGCGGGAGCAATGAGCAGTTCTTC. It is translated as CASSLDSSGSNEQFF.

The chain joins TRBV7-8 to TRBJ2-7; weak D call: TRBD2 (5 bases). Germline V gene data show CDR1 as SGHVS and CDR2 as FQNEAQ. The V gene lost 5 bases and the J gene lost 2 bases, with 16 bases spanning the gap. The CDR3 loop spans 15 amino acids. The CDR3 sequence: CASSPVGSTTYEQYF. CDR3 nucleotide sequence: TGTGCCAGCAGCCCTGTAGGGAGTACCACCTACGAGCAGTACTTC.

The chain is built from TRBV5-1 and TRBJ2-1, with D possibly TRBD2 on 5 matching bases. CDR1 and CDR2 from the germline V gene are SGHRS and YFSETQ. The length of the CDR3 is 19 residues. V was cut by 1 base and J by 1 base, with 21 bases left in between. The CDR3 bases are TGCGCCAGCAGCTTGAGGCCCACCACGGGGAGCCCTTCCTACAATGAGCAGTTCTTC. The encoded protein is CASSLRPTTGSPSYNEQFF.

On this clone itself: A far bigger clonotype differs at one base, so this is likely a read error. CDR3 DNA sequence: TGTGCCAGCAGTGACAGACTAGCGGATGGGAATGAGCAGTTCTTC. Translating it yields CASSDRLADGNEQFF. The V gene is TRBV6-4, the J gene TRBJ2-1, with 9 bases lining up with TRBD2. From germline, CDR1 is MRHNA and CDR2 SNTAGT. Losses at the gene ends were 2 bases for V and 7 bases for J; bases not matched to a gene: 6. CDR3 length equals 15 residues.

The chain employs TRBV7-9 and TRBJ1-2; D is unresolved. V was pared by 2 bases and J by 3 bases, with 10 bases between. There are 14 residues in the CDR3. CDR1 is SEHNR, CDR2 FQNEAQ, per germline (reference sequence). The CDR3 sequence is CASSLLDFYYGYTF. CDR3 sequence (DNA): TGTGCCAGCAGCTTATTGGATTTCTACTATGGCTACACCTTC.

The chain links TRBV10-3 to TRBJ2-3, with 9 bases identical to TRBD1. V dropped 8 bases and J dropped 2; count of bases not matched to a gene: 8. Germline CDR1 reads ENHRY; CDR2 reads SYGVKD. The CDR3 extends over 15 amino acids. CDR3 region: CAIEKGQGLTDTQYF. The CDR3 DNA reads TGTGCCATCGAGAAAGGACAGGGGCTCACAGATACGCAGTATTTT.

The chain recombines TRBV9 with TRBJ2-7, with D hard to call. The germline V gene has CDR1 SGDLS and CDR2 YYNGEE. The CDR3 consists of 11 residues. V was clipped by 4 bases and J by 6 bases, with 8 bases between them. The CDR3 protein is CASSSTSEQYF. CDR3 nucleotides: TGTGCCAGCAGCTCCACAAGCGAGCAGTACTTC.